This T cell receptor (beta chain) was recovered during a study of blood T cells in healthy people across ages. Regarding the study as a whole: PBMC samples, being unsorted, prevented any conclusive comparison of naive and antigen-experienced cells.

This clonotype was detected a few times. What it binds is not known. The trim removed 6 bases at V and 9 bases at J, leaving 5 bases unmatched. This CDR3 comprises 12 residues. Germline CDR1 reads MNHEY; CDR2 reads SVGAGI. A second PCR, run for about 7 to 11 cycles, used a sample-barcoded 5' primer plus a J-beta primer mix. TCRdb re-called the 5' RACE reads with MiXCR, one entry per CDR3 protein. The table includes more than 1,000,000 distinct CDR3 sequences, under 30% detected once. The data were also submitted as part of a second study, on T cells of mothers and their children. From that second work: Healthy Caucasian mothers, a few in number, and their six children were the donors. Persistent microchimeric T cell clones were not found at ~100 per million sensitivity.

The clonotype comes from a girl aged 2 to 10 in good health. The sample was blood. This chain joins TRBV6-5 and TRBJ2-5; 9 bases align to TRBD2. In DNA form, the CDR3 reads TGTGCCAGCAGCCTGGCGGGGGGGTCCCAGTACTTC. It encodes CASSLAGGSQYF.